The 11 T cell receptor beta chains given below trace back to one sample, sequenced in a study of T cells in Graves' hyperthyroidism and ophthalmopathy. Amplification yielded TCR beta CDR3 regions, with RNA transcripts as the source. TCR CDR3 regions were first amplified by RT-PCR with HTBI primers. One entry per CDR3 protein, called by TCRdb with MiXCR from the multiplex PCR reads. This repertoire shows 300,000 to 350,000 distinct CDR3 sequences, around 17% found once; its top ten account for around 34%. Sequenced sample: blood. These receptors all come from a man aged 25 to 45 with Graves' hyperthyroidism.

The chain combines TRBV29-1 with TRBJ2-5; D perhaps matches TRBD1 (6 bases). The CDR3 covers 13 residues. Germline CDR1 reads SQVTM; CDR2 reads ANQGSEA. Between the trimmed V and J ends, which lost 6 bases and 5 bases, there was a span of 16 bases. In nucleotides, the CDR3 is TGCAGCGTGGAAAAGGACAGTTGGGAGACCCAGTACTTC. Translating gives CSVEKDSWETQYF. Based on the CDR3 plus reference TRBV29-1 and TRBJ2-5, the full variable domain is SAVISQKPSRDICQRGTSLTIQCQVDSQVTMMFWYRQQPGQSLTLIATANQGSEATYESGFVIDKFPISRPNLTFSTLTVSNMSPEDSSIYLCSVEKDSWETQYFGPGTRLLVL.

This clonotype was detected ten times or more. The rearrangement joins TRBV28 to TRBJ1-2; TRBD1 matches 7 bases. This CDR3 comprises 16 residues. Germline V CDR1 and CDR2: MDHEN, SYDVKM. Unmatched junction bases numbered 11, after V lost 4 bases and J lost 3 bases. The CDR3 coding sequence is TGTGCCAGCAGTTCTCCTACCGAGGGGGCAGACTATGGCTACACCTTC. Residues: CASSSPTEGADYGYTF.

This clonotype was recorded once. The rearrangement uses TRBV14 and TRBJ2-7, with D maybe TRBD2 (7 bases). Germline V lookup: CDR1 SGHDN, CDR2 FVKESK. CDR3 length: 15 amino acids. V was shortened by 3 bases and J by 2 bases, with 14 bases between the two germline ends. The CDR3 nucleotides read TGTGCCAGCAGCCAGACGAGCGGGACAACCTACGAGCAGTACTTC. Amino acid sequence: CASSQTSGTTYEQYF.

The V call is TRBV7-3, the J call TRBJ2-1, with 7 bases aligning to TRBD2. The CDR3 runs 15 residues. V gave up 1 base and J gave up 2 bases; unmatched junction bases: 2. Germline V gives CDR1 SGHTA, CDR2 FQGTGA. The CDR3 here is CASSLSGSPYNEQFF. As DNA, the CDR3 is TGTGCCAGCAGCTTAAGCGGGAGTCCCTACAATGAGCAGTTCTTC.

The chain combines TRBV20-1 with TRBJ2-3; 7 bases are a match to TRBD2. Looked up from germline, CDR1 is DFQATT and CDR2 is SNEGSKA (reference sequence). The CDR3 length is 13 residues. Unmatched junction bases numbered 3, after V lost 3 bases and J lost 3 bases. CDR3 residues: CSARGLLTDTQYF. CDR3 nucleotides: TGCAGTGCTAGGGGACTACTTACAGATACGCAGTATTTT.

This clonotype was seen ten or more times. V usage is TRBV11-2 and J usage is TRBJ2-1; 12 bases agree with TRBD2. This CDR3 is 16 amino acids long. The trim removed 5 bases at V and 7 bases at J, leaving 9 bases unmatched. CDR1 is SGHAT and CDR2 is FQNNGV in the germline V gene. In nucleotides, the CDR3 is TGTGCCAGCAGCCCCCGGACTAGCGGGATCGGAAATGAGCAGTTCTTC. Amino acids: CASSPRTSGIGNEQFF.

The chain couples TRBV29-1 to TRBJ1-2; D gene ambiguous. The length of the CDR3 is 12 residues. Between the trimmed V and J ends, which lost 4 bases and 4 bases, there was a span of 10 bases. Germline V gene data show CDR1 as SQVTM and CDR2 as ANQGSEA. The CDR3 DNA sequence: TGCAGCGTTGCTGACGGATTCTATGGCTACACCTTC. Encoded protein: CSVADGFYGYTF. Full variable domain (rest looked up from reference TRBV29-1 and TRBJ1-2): SAVISQKPSRDICQRGTSLTIQCQVDSQVTMMFWYRQQPGQSLTLIATANQGSEATYESGFVIDKFPISRPNLTFSTLTVSNMSPEDSSIYLCSVADGFYGYTFGSGTRLTVV.

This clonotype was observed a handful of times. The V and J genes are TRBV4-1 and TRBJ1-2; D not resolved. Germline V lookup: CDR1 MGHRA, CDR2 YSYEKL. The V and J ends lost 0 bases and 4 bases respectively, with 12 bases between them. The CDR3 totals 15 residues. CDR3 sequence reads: CASSQERAGGYGYTF. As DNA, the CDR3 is TGCGCCAGCAGCCAAGAGAGGGCTGGCGGCTATGGCTACACCTTC.

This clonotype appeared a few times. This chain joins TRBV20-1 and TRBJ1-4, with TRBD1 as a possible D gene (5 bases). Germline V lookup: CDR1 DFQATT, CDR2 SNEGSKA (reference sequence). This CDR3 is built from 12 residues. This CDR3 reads CSPGSGDEKLFF. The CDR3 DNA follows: TGCAGCCCCGGGTCGGGGGATGAAAAACTGTTTTTT.

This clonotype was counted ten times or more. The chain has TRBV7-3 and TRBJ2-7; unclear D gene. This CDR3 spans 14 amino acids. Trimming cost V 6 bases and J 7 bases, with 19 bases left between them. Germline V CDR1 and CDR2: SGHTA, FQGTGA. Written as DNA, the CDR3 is TGTGCCAGCAGTCTTACCCCCCACACTGGGGAGCAGTACTTC. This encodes CASSLTPHTGEQYF.

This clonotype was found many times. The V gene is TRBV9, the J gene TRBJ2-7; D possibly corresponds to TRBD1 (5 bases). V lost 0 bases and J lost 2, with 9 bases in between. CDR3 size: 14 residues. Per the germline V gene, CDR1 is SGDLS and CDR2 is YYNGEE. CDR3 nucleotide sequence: TGTGCCAGCAGCGTAGAGGTGGGGCCCTACGAGCAGTACTTC. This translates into CASSVEVGPYEQYF.